The clone carrying this TCR beta chain has ten or more counts. What it recognizes is unknown. TCRdb independently ran MiXCR on the multiplex PCR reads; one entry per CDR3 protein. The data hold some 140,000 distinct CDR3 sequences, with approximately 20% observed a single time. These data originate in a study of breast tumors, draining lymph nodes, adjacent tissues. Whole-study findings and limits: Luminal-like breast cancer showed significantly higher tumor–nontumor repertoire similarity than basal-like. Data only fit, rather than demonstrated, lymph node origin of most tumor T cells.

Germline V gene lookup returns CDR1 MNHNS and CDR2 SASEGT. Trimming cost V 3 bases and J 0 bases, with 12 bases left between them. CDR3 length equals 16 residues. The lymph nodes were axillary draining lymph nodes from breast cancer patients. The sequence was obtained from a female donor with breast cancer. Some clones in this sample may be carry-over from other donors' samples. The specimen was axillary lymph node tissue. The rearrangement joins TRBV6-1 to TRBJ1-5; D remains ambiguous. CDR3 loop: CASSDEGPYSNQPQHF. CDR3 DNA sequence: TGTGCCAGCAGTGATGAAGGTCCCTATAGCAATCAGCCCCAGCATTTT.